This TCR beta chain is drawn from a study of blood T cell repertoires in COVID-19. Across the study: From the United States, Italy and Spain came samples of acute and convalescent COVID-19. PBMCs, B-cell-depleted T cells, or T cells provided the cDNA or gDNA that made up the material.

Profiled with immunoSEQ multiplex PCR; TCRdb holds only in-frame clones, not every one. The data hold roughly 280,000 clones, with about nine tenths observed a single time. V was clipped by 6 bases and J by 2 bases, with 9 bases between them. The CDR3 sequence is 13 residues long. Per germline, CDR1 KGHDR and CDR2 SFDVKD. V usage is TRBV24-1 and J usage is TRBJ1-2, with D unclear. The sequence derives from a woman aged 45-59 years who had recovered from COVID-19. The sequenced sample consisted of peripheral blood. Here the CDR3 reads CATSYPGNYGYTF. The CDR3 bases are TGTGCCACCAGTTACCCGGGGAACTATGGCTACACCTTC.